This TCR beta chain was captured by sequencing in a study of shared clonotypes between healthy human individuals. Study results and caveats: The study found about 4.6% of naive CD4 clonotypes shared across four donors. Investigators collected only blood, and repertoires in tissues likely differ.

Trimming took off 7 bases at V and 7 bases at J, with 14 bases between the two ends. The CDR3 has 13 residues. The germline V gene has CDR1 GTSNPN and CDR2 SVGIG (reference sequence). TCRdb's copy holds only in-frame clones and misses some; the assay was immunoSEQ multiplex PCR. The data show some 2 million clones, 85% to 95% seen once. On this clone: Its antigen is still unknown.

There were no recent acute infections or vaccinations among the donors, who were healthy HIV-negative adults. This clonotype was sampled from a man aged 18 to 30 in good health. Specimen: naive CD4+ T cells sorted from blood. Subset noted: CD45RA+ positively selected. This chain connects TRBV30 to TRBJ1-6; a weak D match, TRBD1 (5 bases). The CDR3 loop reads CASGGAPNSPLHF. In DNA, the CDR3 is TGTGCCTCTGGCGGGGCACCGAATTCACCCCTCCACTTT.